This T cell receptor beta chain was identified during a study of blood T cell repertoires in COVID-19 (dated by TCRdb to 2018 to 2021). Broadly, across the study: Collaborator samples came from the United States, Italy and Spain and covered acute and convalescent phases of COVID-19. Nearly every sample came with metadata listing a de-identified subject ID, COVID-19 status, age in years and sex. The material from the prospective study consisted of cDNA or gDNA derived from T cells, B-cell-depleted T cells, or PBMCs. HLA class I and class II types, where available, came from metadata supplied by the sample provider rather than from assay-based typing. Samples came from the ongoing ImmuneRACE study (first 160 participants) plus 1,254 subjects from 6 global collaborators. The repertoires were made available in a free public database intended to serve as a resource for research on the immune response to SARS-CoV-2. Subjects who had been exposed to COVID-19, were actively infected with it, or had recovered from it provided the deeply sampled blood TCRbeta repertoires that made up the dataset. The paper as a whole reports these results and caveats: How much clinical and demographic metadata was included differed by source and by participant, and the metadata was provided uncurated.

The collaborating institutions used their own protocols to collect whole blood in K2EDTA tubes. Collaborator samples were shipped for TCRbeta analysis as frozen whole blood, isolated PBMCs, or DNA extracted from either sample type. The cysteine opens and the phenylalanine closes a CDR3 of 15 amino acids. Only the CDR3 DNA is retained, 45 bases long and in frame from the first base. V is shortened by 6 bases, J by 5 bases, and the region joining them spans 19 bases. Via the germline V gene, CDR1 is SGHVS and CDR2 FNYEAQ. TCRbeta CDR3 regions were amplified from genomic DNA by means of the immunoSEQ Assay, a bias-controlled multiplex PCR. The authors' pipeline ran thus. Nucleated cell counts per sample were estimated from amplification of reference gene primers within the assay. To quantify the absolute abundance of each unique TCRbeta CDR3 rearrangement, sequence reads were collapsed and filtered. For each sample, productive Simpson clonality was calculated as the square root of Simpson's diversity index across productive rearrangements. In its TCRdb copy, this immuneACCESS table keeps in-frame sequences only and misses some clones. Where compared with another copy, unresolved V genes explain less than half of these, and the others have no known cause. V, J and clone size derive from that table, while D and trimming were established from the DNA sequence. This sample comprises about 200,000 clones, more than 65% of them detected only once. About 13% of the sample goes to the ten largest clones.

Of note for this clone: Its target antigen remains unknown. Base-call qualities are not available, and no considerably larger clone is one nucleotide away.

The receptor comes from a human donor in a cohort sampled during active COVID-19. The specimen was peripheral blood. The rearrangement combines TRBV7-6 with TRBJ2-5; possibly the D gene is TRBD2, per 6 matching bases. The CDR3 in this case is CASRQLASIRETQYF. The nucleotides are TGTGCCAGCAGACAACTAGCATCGATTCGGGAGACCCAGTACTTC.